This T cell receptor (beta chain) was captured in a study of blood T cell repertoires in COVID-19. Study in general: In each case, the material was cDNA or gDNA derived from T cells, B-cell-depleted T cells, or PBMCs.

The V gene end was trimmed by 5 bases and the J gene end by 5 bases; junction bases not matched to a gene: 10. The length of the CDR3 is 16 residues. Germline V lookup: CDR1 MDHEN, CDR2 SYDVKM. Methods used by the authors: Estimates of nucleated cell counts were drawn from the amplification of reference gene primers. Clones were sequenced by immunoSEQ multiplex PCR, and TCRdb holds only the in-frame ones, with some missing. V and J calls plus clone size are reproduced from that table; the DNA served to infer D and trimming. This sample has 20,000 to 25,000 clones, with roughly 89% found just once. This TCR derives from a human donor with active COVID-19. The donor label of this sample is uncertain. J is TRBJ1-2 and V is TRBV28; 11 bases align to TRBD1. Source material: peripheral blood. The CDR3 nucleotides are TGTGCCAGCAGTCAAACCCGGACAGGGGGCGGGTATGGCTACACCTTC. Amino acids: CASSQTRTGGGYGYTF.